This T cell receptor (beta chain) was captured in a study of response to subunit inactivated influenza vaccine. This CDR3 contains 16 residues. Germline values: CDR1 LNHDA, CDR2 SQIVND (reference sequence). V lost 8 bases, J lost 0 bases, and 9 bases stayed unmatched. MiXCR, run by TCRdb on the RT-PCR reads, gives a single entry per CDR3 protein. The repertoire has about 540,000 distinct CDR3 sequences, roughly 25% of them found once; the top ten carry about 2.8%. This sample was shared with a second study, whose subject was T cells expressing NK-cell markers. As that report states: In generating TCR beta cDNA, 5'RACE template switching with UMIs was used. In sorted CD3+CD56+NKG2C+, CD3+CD56+NKG2C- and CD3+CD56-NKG2C+ T cells, TCR beta repertoires were obtained. Of CD8+ T cells, about 1.0-8% belonged to dominant NKG2C+ clonotypes in several donors. Similarly, these clonotypes led the CD3+CD56-NKG2C+ fraction as well in several donors. Expanded clones of NKG2C+ T cells had an unclear HCMV specificity.

The TCR was taken from a man in his fifties who received an inactivated influenza vaccine. The chain couples TRBV19 to TRBJ2-1, with 8 bases that match TRBD1. This material consisted of CD4+ T cells sorted from PBMCs, taken about 13 days after vaccination. Written as DNA, the CDR3 is TGTGCCAGTGCTTGGACAGGGATGAACTCCTACAATGAGCAGTTCTTC. It encodes CASAWTGMNSYNEQFF.